This T cell receptor (beta chain) derives from a study of control samples from healthy donors and cancer patients. Sequencing used immunoSEQ multiplex PCR; TCRdb keeps in-frame clones, though not all of them. The sample shows 150,000 or so clones, roughly 92% of them seen only once. V trimming: 9 bases; J trimming: 2 bases; junction bases outside the gene matches: 5. The length of the CDR3 is 13 residues. Germline assignment: CDR1 SGHRS and CDR2 YFSETQ. The V call is TRBV5-1, the J call TRBJ2-3, with 8 bases aligning to TRBD2. The sequenced sample consisted of blood. This TCR came from a man younger than 30 in good health. CDR3 residues: CANRGGNTDTQYF. Here the CDR3 DNA reads TGCGCCAACCGGGGGGGTAACACAGATACGCAGTATTTT.